The 11 T cell receptor beta chains reported below all come from one sample, sequenced in a study of blood T cell repertoires in COVID-19. The data were produced by immunoSEQ multiplex PCR, yet TCRdb's version contains in-frame clones alone and is incomplete. Found here are roughly 390,000 clones, 85% of them singletons; the top ten hold more than 3%. The sequenced sample consisted of peripheral blood. The receptors stem from a woman under 30 with acute or convalescent COVID-19.

The rearrangement uses TRBV7-4 and TRBJ1-3, with D maybe TRBD1 (5 bases). Per the germline V gene, CDR1 is SGHVT and CDR2 is SQSDAQ. The CDR3 spans 19 residues. Trimming stripped 1 base from V and 1 base from J, with 20 bases between. CDR3 amino acids: CASSLEVRGPYPSGNTIYF. CDR3 sequence (DNA): TGTGCCAGCAGCTTAGAGGTAAGGGGTCCTTACCCTTCTGGAAACACCATATATTTT.

This rearrangement joins TRBV7-8 to TRBJ2-7; 10 positions match TRBD1. V trimming: 4 bases; J trimming: 2 bases; junction bases outside the gene matches: 5. The CDR3 sequence is 15 residues long. In germline, CDR1 is SGHVS, CDR2 FQNEAQ. As DNA, the CDR3 is TGTGCCAGCAGCTGGCCAGGGACAGGGGCCTACGAGCAGTACTTC. This sequence encodes CASSWPGTGAYEQYF. Full variable domain (rest looked up from reference TRBV7-8 and TRBJ2-7): GAGVSQSPRYKVAKRGQDVALRCDPISGHVSLFWYQQALGQGPEFLTYFQNEAQLDKSGLPSDRFFAERPEGSVSTLKIQRTQQEDSAVYLCASSWPGTGAYEQYFGPGTRLTVT.

This rearrangement joins TRBV6-5 to TRBJ1-2, with a weak D call TRBD1 (6 bases). Trimming took off 8 bases at V and 7 bases at J, with 11 bases between the two ends. The CDR3 is 11 amino acids. CDR1 and CDR2 (germline): MNHEY, SVGAGI. CDR3 sequence (DNA): TGTGCCAGCCAGGCAGGGGTTGGCTACACCTTC. This sequence encodes CASQAGVGYTF.

DNA of the CDR3: TGTGCCAGCAGCCAAGTTAGGAGCGGGAATGAGCAGTTCTTC. Its protein is CASSQVRSGNEQFF. V is TRBV3-1 (or the pseudogene TRBV3-2) and J is TRBJ2-1, with D tentatively TRBD2 (6 bases). The CDR3 has 14 residues. Germline lookup yields CDR1 LGHDT and CDR2 YNNKEL (reference sequence). Trimming left V 1 base short and J 7 bases short, with 11 bases between.

The rearrangement uses TRBV6-5 and TRBJ1-5, with a weak D call TRBD1 (6 bases). Germline V gives CDR1 MNHEY, CDR2 SVGAGI. Between the trimmed V and J ends, which lost 6 bases and 8 bases, there was a span of 11 bases. This CDR3 has 12 residues. CDR3 region: CASRKGGEPQHF. CDR3 bases: TGTGCCAGCAGGAAAGGGGGAGAGCCCCAGCATTTT.

This clone was seen more than once but under ten times. The rearrangement links TRBV11-3 to TRBJ2-1; possibly TRBD2 for D (6 bases). Looked up from germline, CDR1 is SGHNT and CDR2 is YENEEA. CDR3 length: 16 amino acids. Deletions cut 5 bases from V and 5 bases from J, with 19 bases between. CDR3 bases: TGTGCCAGCAGCCCCGGGGAGGCGGGGCGTAACAATGAGCAGTTCTTC. Protein product: CASSPGEAGRNNEQFF.

The count of this clone is one. The CDR3 sequence: CSARGHWNTEAFF. The CDR3 region has the DNA TGCAGTGCTCGTGGACACTGGAACACTGAAGCTTTCTTT. The V and J genes are TRBV20-1 and TRBJ1-1; possibly TRBD1 for D (5 bases). With 5 bases removed from V and 1 base from J, the gap between germline ends came to 11 bases. CDR1 and CDR2 (germline): DFQATT, SNEGSKA (reference sequence). This CDR3 has 13 amino acids.

This clone appeared a single time. The rearrangement joins TRBV29-1 to TRBJ2-5; D unclear. Germline CDR1 reads SQVTM; CDR2 reads ANQGSEA. V gave up 6 bases and J gave up 2 bases, with 19 bases separating them. This CDR3 has 15 residues. The CDR3 reads CSVVLAMGGQETQYF. In DNA form, the CDR3 reads TGCAGCGTCGTTTTAGCTATGGGTGGGCAAGAGACCCAGTACTTC.

This chain joins TRBV1 and TRBJ1-1. TRBV1 is a documented pseudogene. The CDR3 consists of 12 residues. The CDR3 DNA reads TGCACCAGCAGCCAGACCCGGGGTGTAGCTTTCTTT. This translates into CTSSQTRGVAFF.

DNA for the CDR3: TGCGCCAGCAGCCTTGGGCACATCGCGAACACCGGGGAGCTGTTTTTT. Amino acids: CASSLGHIANTGELFF. This chain connects TRBV5-1 to TRBJ2-2; D uncertain. The CDR3 runs 16 residues. Germline loops: CDR1 SGHRS, CDR2 YFSETQ. V was cut by 4 bases and J by 0 bases, with 13 bases left in between.

This clone showed up just a few times. The rearrangement joins TRBV7-2 to TRBJ1-5; D possibly corresponds to TRBD1 (6 bases). With 5 bases removed from V and 5 bases from J, the gap between germline ends came to 10 bases. Germline loops: CDR1 SGHTA, CDR2 FQGNSA. The CDR3 has 13 residues. CDR3 DNA sequence: TGTGCCAGCAGCCTGCACAGGGATCAGCCCCAGCATTTT. It translates to CASSLHRDQPQHF.